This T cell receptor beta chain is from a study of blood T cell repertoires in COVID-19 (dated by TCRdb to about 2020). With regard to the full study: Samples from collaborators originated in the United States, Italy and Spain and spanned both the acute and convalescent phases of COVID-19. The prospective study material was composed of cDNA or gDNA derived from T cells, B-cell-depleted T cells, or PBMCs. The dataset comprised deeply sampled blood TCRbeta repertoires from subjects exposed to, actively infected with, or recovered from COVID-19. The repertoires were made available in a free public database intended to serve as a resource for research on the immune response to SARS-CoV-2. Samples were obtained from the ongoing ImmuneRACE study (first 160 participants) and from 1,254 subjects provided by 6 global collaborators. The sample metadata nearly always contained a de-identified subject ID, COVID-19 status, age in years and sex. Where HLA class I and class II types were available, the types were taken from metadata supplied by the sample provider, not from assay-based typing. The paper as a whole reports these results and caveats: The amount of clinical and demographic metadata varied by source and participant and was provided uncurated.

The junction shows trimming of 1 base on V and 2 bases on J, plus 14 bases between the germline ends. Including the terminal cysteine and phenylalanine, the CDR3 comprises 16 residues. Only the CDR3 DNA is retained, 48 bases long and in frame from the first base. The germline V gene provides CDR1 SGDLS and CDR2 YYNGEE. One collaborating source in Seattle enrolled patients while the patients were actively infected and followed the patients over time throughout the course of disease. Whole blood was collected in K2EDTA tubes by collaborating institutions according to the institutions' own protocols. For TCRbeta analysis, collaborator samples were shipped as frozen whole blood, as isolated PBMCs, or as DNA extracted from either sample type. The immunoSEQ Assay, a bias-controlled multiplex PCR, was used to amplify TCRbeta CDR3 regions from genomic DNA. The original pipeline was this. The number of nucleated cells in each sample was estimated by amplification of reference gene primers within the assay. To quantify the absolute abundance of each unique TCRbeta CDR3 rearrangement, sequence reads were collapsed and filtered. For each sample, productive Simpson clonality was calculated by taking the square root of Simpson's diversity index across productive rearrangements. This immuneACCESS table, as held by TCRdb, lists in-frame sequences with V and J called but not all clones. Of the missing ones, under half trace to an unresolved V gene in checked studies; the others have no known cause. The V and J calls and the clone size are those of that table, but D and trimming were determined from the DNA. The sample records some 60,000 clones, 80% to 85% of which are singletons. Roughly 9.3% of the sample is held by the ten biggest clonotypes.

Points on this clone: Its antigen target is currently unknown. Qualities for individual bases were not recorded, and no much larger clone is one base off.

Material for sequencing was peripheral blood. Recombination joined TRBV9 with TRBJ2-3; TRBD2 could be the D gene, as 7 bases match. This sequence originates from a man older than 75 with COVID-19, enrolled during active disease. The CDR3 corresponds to CASSVSAGALTDTQYF. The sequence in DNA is TGTGCCAGCAGCGTAAGTGCGGGGGCCCTCACAGATACGCAGTATTTT.